One and the same sample provided the 28 T cell receptor beta chains below, sequenced in a study of T cell changes during pregnancy in multiple sclerosis (dated by TCRdb to 2018 to 2020). Library prep was done by the immunoSEQ multiplex PCR assay. The clones in this table, taken by TCRdb from immuneACCESS, are in-frame only. Not every clone is retained; where verified, under half of the shortfall comes from an unresolved V gene, and the cause of the rest is unknown. This sample is represented by tens of thousands of clones; approximately 90% of them were singletons. In total, the top ten clones hold 1.4% of the sample. The source was peripheral blood, collected in the third trimester of pregnancy. All receptors come from a female donor with multiple sclerosis, enrolled in a pregnancy study.

The rearrangement joins TRBV19 to TRBJ1-2; D ambiguous. Germline V gives CDR1 LNHDA, CDR2 SQIVND (reference sequence). Deletions cut 7 bases from V and 0 bases from J, with 15 bases between. This CDR3 has 15 amino acids. CDR3 in amino acids: CASTIAPGANYGYTF. In DNA, the CDR3 is TGTGCCAGTACCATCGCCCCGGGTGCTAACTATGGCTACACCTTC. Combining the CDR3 with reference TRBV19 and TRBJ1-2 gives the whole variable domain DGGITQSPKYLFRKEGQNVTLSCEQNLNHDAMYWYRQDPGQGLRLIYYSQIVNDFQKGDIAEGYSVSREKKESFPLTVTSAQKNPTAFYLCASTIAPGANYGYTFGSGTRLTVV.

This clone was seen a few times. Other DNA sequences in the sample encode the same CDR3. The V and J genes are TRBV2 and TRBJ1-5, with TRBD1 matching over 7 bases. From germline, CDR1 is SNHLY and CDR2 FYNNEI. Losses at the gene ends were 7 bases for V and 6 bases for J; bases not matched to a gene: 6. There are 13 residues in the CDR3. CDR3 sequence: CASKGQGGQPQHF. CDR3 in DNA: TGTGCCAGCAAGGGGCAGGGGGGTCAGCCCCAGCATTTT. The full variable domain, completed using reference TRBV2 and TRBJ1-5, is EPEVTQTPSHQVTQMGQEVILRCVPISNHLYFYWYRQILGQKVEFLVSFYNNEISEKSEIFDDQFSVERPDGSNFTLKIRSTKLEDSAMYFCASKGQGGQPQHFGDGTRLSIL.

The chain carries TRBV13 and TRBJ2-2, with D perhaps matching TRBD1 (5 bases). The V gene lost 2 bases and the J gene lost 4 bases, with 14 bases spanning the gap. This CDR3 is built from 16 residues. Germline-derived CDR1 and CDR2 are PRHDT and FYEKMQ (reference sequence). CDR3 protein: CASSLLQGWGTGELFF. The CDR3 DNA follows: TGTGCCAGCAGCTTACTCCAGGGTTGGGGCACCGGGGAGCTGTTTTTT.

The V call is TRBV2, the J call TRBJ1-2; the match to TRBD1 covers 11 bases. This CDR3 spans 13 amino acids. Germline V gene sequence: CDR1 SNHLY, CDR2 FYNNEI. J lost 3 bases, V lost 6 bases, and 0 bases had no gene match. The CDR3 DNA sequence: TGTGCCAGCAGGGGACAGGGGGACTATGGCTACACCTTC. It codes for CASRGQGDYGYTF.

The chain combines TRBV7-8 with TRBJ1-5; 7 bases match TRBD1. This CDR3 is built from 14 residues. Germline CDR1 is SGHVS and CDR2 is FQNEAQ. V gave up 3 bases and J gave up 5 bases; unmatched junction bases: 4. The DNA for the CDR3 is TGTGCCAGCAGCTTTAACACAGGGGATCAGCCCCAGCATTTT. It specifies CASSFNTGDQPQHF. Full variable domain (remainder filled in from reference TRBV7-8 and TRBJ1-5): GAGVSQSPRYKVAKRGQDVALRCDPISGHVSLFWYQQALGQGPEFLTYFQNEAQLDKSGLPSDRFFAERPEGSVSTLKIQRTQQEDSAVYLCASSFNTGDQPQHFGDGTRLSIL.

This chain links TRBV10-3 with TRBJ2-1, with 7 bases lining up with TRBD2. V lost 4 bases, J lost 8 bases, and 2 bases stayed unmatched. Germline lookup yields CDR1 ENHRY and CDR2 SYGVKD. The CDR3 spans 12 residues. CDR3 DNA: TGTGCCATCAGTGTTCGGGGGGATGAGCAGTTCTTC. This translates into CAISVRGDEQFF.

The J gene is TRBJ1-3, the V gene TRBV6-1, with D possibly matching TRBD1 (6 bases). The CDR3 is 14 residues long. Germline assignment: CDR1 MNHNS and CDR2 SASEGT. V was pared by 6 bases and J by 2 bases, with 11 bases between. CDR3 nucleotide sequence: TGTGCCAGCAGGACAGGTTCCCCTGGAAACACCATATATTTT. Residues: CASRTGSPGNTIYF.

The V and J genes are TRBV29-1 and TRBJ2-7; possible D gene TRBD2, 7 bases. The CDR3 is made up of 14 amino acids. The germline CDR1 and CDR2 sequences are SQVTM and ANQGSEA. The ends were cut back, 4 bases at V and 5 bases at J, with 18 bases in the middle. The CDR3 nucleotides read TGCAGCGTTGGCGGGGGTCAGGGGCGCGACGAGCAGTACTTC. It specifies CSVGGGQGRDEQYF.

The chain has TRBV18 and TRBJ2-7; the D gene is possibly TRBD1 (6 bases). Between the trimmed V and J ends, which lost 6 bases and 5 bases, there was a span of 14 bases. Germline CDR1 is KGHSH and CDR2 is LQKENI. CDR3 length: 13 amino acids. CDR3: CASSHRDPDEQYF. The CDR3 DNA follows: TGTGCCAGCTCGCACAGGGACCCCGACGAGCAGTACTTC.

The V and J genes are TRBV6-6 and TRBJ2-2; D remains ambiguous. V was cut by 3 bases and J by 2 bases, with 4 bases left in between. In germline, CDR1 is MNHNY, CDR2 SVGAGI (reference sequence). This CDR3 region has 13 residues. The DNA of the CDR3 is TGTGCCAGCAGTTATCTAAACACCGGGGAGCTGTTTTTT. Protein: CASSYLNTGELFF.

The chain is built from TRBV9 and TRBJ2-7, with 8 bases fitting TRBD2. Germline CDR1 SGDLS, CDR2 YYNGEE. This CDR3 contains 15 residues. J gave up 3 bases and V 4 bases, and 9 bases lay outside the gene matches. Here the CDR3 reads CASSPRGGTSYEQYF. CDR3 bases: TGTGCCAGCAGCCCCCGGGGGGGAACCAGCTACGAGCAGTACTTC.

The rearrangement links TRBV11-3 to TRBJ1-1; 7 nucleotides line up with TRBD1. This CDR3 is built from 15 residues. V was clipped by 1 base and J by 4 bases; unmatched bases: 6. CDR1 and CDR2 (germline): SGHNT, YENEEA. The DNA for the CDR3 is TGTGCCAGCAGCTTAGGAGGGGACAGACGCACTGAAGCTTTCTTT. Its translation: CASSLGGDRRTEAFF.

The chain has TRBV19 and TRBJ1-5; TRBD1 might be the D (5 bases). V was pared by 6 bases and J by 2 bases, with 8 bases between. The germline gives CDR1 LNHDA, CDR2 SQIVND (reference sequence). The CDR3 consists of 13 residues. CDR3 nucleotide sequence: TGTGCCAGTAGATGGGGGGGCAATCAGCCCCAGCATTTT. Its translation: CASRWGGNQPQHF.

The rearrangement uses TRBV5-4 and TRBJ1-6; D is uncertain. The CDR3 covers 16 residues. The V gene's germline CDR1 is SGHNT and CDR2 YYREEE (reference sequence). Trimming left V 3 bases short and J 11 bases short, with 21 bases between. This CDR3 is CASSSAGGGQFAPLHF. DNA for the CDR3: TGTGCCAGCAGCTCAGCGGGCGGAGGGCAATTTGCACCCCTCCACTTT. The full variable domain, its missing parts supplied by reference TRBV5-4 and TRBJ1-6, is ETGVTQSPTHLIKTRGQQVTLRCSSQSGHNTVSWYQQALGQGPQFIFQYYREEENGRGNFPPRFSGLQFPNYSSELNVNALELDDSALYLCASSSAGGGQFAPLHFGNGTRLTVT.

J is TRBJ1-5 and V is TRBV9; perhaps TRBD1 as D (5 bases). V was trimmed by 5 bases and J by 5 bases, leaving 14 bases between them. The CDR3 is 14 residues long. Germline V gives CDR1 SGDLS, CDR2 YYNGEE. The CDR3 sequence is CASSLTGGDQPQHF. For the CDR3, the DNA is TGTGCCAGCAGTCTAACGGGGGGGGATCAGCCCCAGCATTTT.

V and J are TRBV5-1 and TRBJ1-1; D not resolved. V was clipped by 0 bases and J by 1 base, with 10 bases between them. CDR1 is SGHRS and CDR2 is YFSETQ in the germline V gene. This CDR3 contains 15 residues. CDR3 in amino acids: CASSLVGGANTEAFF. Written as DNA, the CDR3 is TGCGCCAGCAGCTTGGTAGGAGGAGCGAACACTGAAGCTTTCTTT.

The chain employs TRBV30 and TRBJ1-5, with D maybe TRBD1 (5 bases). The CDR3 consists of 13 residues. Trimming cost V 2 bases and J 8 bases, with 13 bases left between them. Per the germline V gene, CDR1 is GTSNPN and CDR2 is SVGIG (reference sequence). The CDR3: CAWSSDSSEPQHF. CDR3 nucleotide sequence: TGTGCCTGGAGTTCCGACAGCAGCGAGCCCCAGCATTTT. Full variable domain (remainder filled in from reference TRBV30 and TRBJ1-5): SQTIHQWPATLVQPVGSPLSLECTVEGTSNPNLYWYRQAAGRGLQLLFYSVGIGQISSEVPQNLSASRPQDRQFILSSKKLLLSDSGFYLCAWSSDSSEPQHFGDGTRLSIL.

The chain has TRBV2 and TRBJ1-3, with D maybe TRBD1 (6 bases). Germline loops: CDR1 SNHLY, CDR2 FYNNEI. Deletions cut 5 bases from V and 2 bases from J, with 10 bases between. The CDR3 totals 14 residues. CDR3 residues: CASSTQGTGNTIYF. As DNA, the CDR3 is TGTGCCAGCAGTACACAGGGAACTGGAAACACCATATATTTT.

The rearrangement links TRBV7-3 to TRBJ2-7, with D possibly TRBD2 on 6 matching bases. Trimming removed 2 bases from V and 3 bases from J, with 14 bases in between. Per germline, CDR1 SGHTA and CDR2 FQGTGA. The CDR3 consists of 15 residues. CDR3 nucleotide sequence: TGTGCCAGCAGCTTATGGCCGGGGGAGAACTACGAGCAGTACTTC. Its translation: CASSLWPGENYEQYF.

This sequence joins TRBV11-2 and TRBJ1-4; possibly TRBD1 for D (6 bases). Germline lookup yields CDR1 SGHAT and CDR2 FQNNGV. This CDR3 contains 15 residues. With 4 bases removed from V and 9 bases from J, the gap between germline ends came to 18 bases. The CDR3 loop is CASSSLTDSPKKLFF. The DNA of the CDR3 is TGTGCCAGCAGCTCCCTGACGGACAGCCCTAAAAAACTGTTTTTT.

As concerns this clone: The sample holds other DNA sequences that translate to the same CDR3. V and J are TRBV4-1 and TRBJ1-2; D not certain. Trimming took 5 bases from V and 4 from J, leaving 8 bases between them. CDR1 and CDR2 (germline): MGHRA, YSYEKL. This CDR3 has 12 residues. CDR3 coding DNA: TGCGCCAGCAGCGGGTCGGGCTATGGCTACACCTTC. Protein: CASSGSGYGYTF.

This clone was counted a single time. This chain joins TRBV5-8 and TRBJ2-2; D might be TRBD1 (5 bases). Trimming took off 4 bases at V and 4 bases at J, with 11 bases between the two ends. From germline, CDR1 is SGHTS and CDR2 YDEGEE. CDR3 size: 14 residues. The chain's CDR3 is CASSKGYSTGELFF. The CDR3 DNA reads TGTGCCAGCAGCAAGGGGTACTCCACCGGGGAGCTGTTTTTT. The full variable domain, in which reference TRBV5-8 and TRBJ2-2 provide the parts outside the CDR3, is EAGVTQSPTHLIKTRGQQATLRCSPISGHTSVYWYQQALGLGLQFLLWYDEGEERNRGNFPPRFSGRQFPNYSSELNVNALELEDSALYLCASSKGYSTGELFFGEGSRLTVL.

This chain uses TRBV7-2 with TRBJ1-1, with TRBD1 as a possible D gene (6 bases). CDR1 and CDR2 from the germline V gene are SGHTA and FQGNSA. V lost 5 bases and J lost 1, with 11 bases in between. The CDR3 has 14 amino acids. The CDR3 loop reads CASSLQGWNTEAFF. The DNA of the CDR3 is TGTGCCAGCAGCCTACAGGGATGGAACACTGAAGCTTTCTTT.

The chain couples TRBV5-1 to TRBJ1-4; D might be TRBD1 (5 bases). CDR3 length: 14 residues. Germline CDR1 is SGHRS and CDR2 is YFSETQ. Trimming removed 7 bases at V and 8 bases at J, with 18 bases between. The chain's CDR3 is CASCRLGGEEKLFF. For the CDR3, the DNA is TGCGCCAGCTGCCGTCTCGGGGGTGAAGAAAAACTGTTTTTT.

The chain links TRBV6-1 to TRBJ1-1, with D possibly matching TRBD1 (6 bases). The V end was cut by 4 bases, the J end by 5 bases, with 14 bases between. The length of the CDR3 is 14 residues. Per germline, CDR1 MNHNS and CDR2 SASEGT. DNA of the CDR3: TGTGCCAGCAGTGCGTACAGGGACGAAACTGAAGCTTTCTTT. This sequence encodes CASSAYRDETEAFF.

The V and J genes are TRBV5-1 and TRBJ2-2; maybe TRBD1 (6 bases). Germline CDR1 is SGHRS and CDR2 is YFSETQ. V lost 3 bases, J lost 0 bases, and 9 bases lay in between. This CDR3 is built from 15 residues. The CDR3 loop reads CASSSDRTNTGELFF. For the CDR3, the DNA is TGCGCCAGCAGCTCCGACAGGACGAACACCGGGGAGCTGTTTTTT. Drawing the rest from reference TRBV5-1 and TRBJ2-2, the complete variable domain is KAGVTQTPRYLIKTRGQQVTLSCSPISGHRSVSWYQQTPGQGLQFLFEYFSETQRNKGNFPGRFSGRQFSNSRSEMNVSTLELGDSALYLCASSSDRTNTGELFFGEGSRLTVL.

The CDR3, as DNA: TGTGCCAGCCGTCAGGGGTACAATGAGCAGTTCTTC. This translates into CASRQGYNEQFF. The rearrangement joins TRBV28 to TRBJ2-1, with TRBD1 as a possible D gene (6 bases). This CDR3 is built from 12 residues. V was clipped by 8 bases and J by 4 bases, with 9 bases between them. The V gene's germline CDR1 is MDHEN and CDR2 SYDVKM.

The chain combines TRBV6-6 with TRBJ1-5, with D possibly being TRBD1 (5 bases). The CDR3 spans 14 residues. Between the trimmed V and J ends, which lost 4 bases and 6 bases, there was a span of 13 bases. Germline assignment: CDR1 MNHNY and CDR2 SVGAGI (reference sequence). CDR3 region: CASSLGPGGQPQHF. The CDR3 DNA sequence: TGTGCCAGCAGTTTGGGGCCGGGCGGTCAGCCCCAGCATTTT.